This is a list of T cell receptor beta chains from one sample in a study of cytomegalovirus exposure and HLA in healthy donors. Here immunoSEQ multiplex PCR was the method, and the copy in TCRdb shows in-frame clones only, minus some. The sample lists about 120,000 clones; roughly four fifths were seen once. Sequencing input: PBMCs. These receptor sequences come from a woman between 35 and 50 years old in good health and CMV-seropositive. CDR3s include the opening cysteine and the closing phenylalanine or tryptophan. The D gene is left open where the match is weak. Only part of the rows carry a size: once, few, many, or a class if the clone is expanded.

clone_size: .
v_call: TRBV13
d_call: TRBD1
j_call: TRBJ2-1
cdr3_nt: TGTGCCAGCAGCCCGGACAGGGGCCCCTACAATGAGCAGTTCTTC
cdr3_aa: CASSPDRGPYNEQFF

clone_size: .
v_call: TRBV27
d_call: .
j_call: TRBJ2-7
cdr3_nt: TGTGCCAGCAGTTTCGCCGGTTACGAGCAGTACTTC
cdr3_aa: CASSFAGYEQYF

clone_size: .
v_call: TRBV5-6
d_call: TRBD1
j_call: TRBJ1-1
cdr3_nt: TGTGCCAGCAGCCCCGAGGGGACAGGGTCTTCCCCCAGGCGAGCTTTCTTT
cdr3_aa: CASSPEGTGSSPRRAFF

clone_size: .
v_call: TRBV7-2
d_call: TRBD2
j_call: TRBJ2-7
cdr3_nt: TGTGCCAGCAGCTTAGCGACTAGCGGGGGTACCTACGAGCAGTACTTC
cdr3_aa: CASSLATSGGTYEQYF

clone_size: .
v_call: TRBV6-5
d_call: TRBD1
j_call: TRBJ1-6
cdr3_nt: TGTGCCAGCAGCCTCACCACAGGGGGCAATTCACCCCTCCACTTT
cdr3_aa: CASSLTTGGNSPLHF

clone_size: .
v_call: TRBV15
d_call: .
j_call: TRBJ1-1
cdr3_nt: TGTGCCACCAGCAGAGTTAAGGGGCTCACTGAAGCTTTCTTT
cdr3_aa: CATSRVKGLTEAFF

clone_size: .
v_call: TRBV19
d_call: .
j_call: TRBJ2-2
cdr3_nt: TGTGCCAGTAGTCAGGGGTGGGAGCTGTTTTTT
cdr3_aa: CASSQGWELFF

clone_size: .
v_call: TRBV7-6
d_call: .
j_call: TRBJ2-5
cdr3_nt: TGTGCCAGCAGCTTATCGCTACCTCAAGAGACCCAGTACTTC
cdr3_aa: CASSLSLPQETQYF

clone_size: .
v_call: TRBV9
d_call: .
j_call: TRBJ2-1
cdr3_nt: TGTGCCAGCAGCCACCGGGATTCCTACAATGAGCAGTTCTTC
cdr3_aa: CASSHRDSYNEQFF

clone_size: .
v_call: TRBV6-4
d_call: TRBD2
j_call: TRBJ2-3
cdr3_nt: TGTGCCAGCAGCGCCGGTAGCGGGGGAATAGGAGATACGCAGTATTTT
cdr3_aa: CASSAGSGGIGDTQYF

clone_size: .
v_call: TRBV4-1
d_call: .
j_call: TRBJ2-7
cdr3_nt: TGCGCCAGCAGCCAACTCCTAGACTACGAGCAGTACTTC
cdr3_aa: CASSQLLDYEQYF

clone_size: few
v_call: TRBV27
d_call: TRBD2
j_call: TRBJ2-2
cdr3_nt: TGTGCCAGCAGTTTCCCAATCGCTAGCGGGAGGGCCGTGAACACCGGGGAGCTGTTTTTT
cdr3_aa: CASSFPIASGRAVNTGELFF

clone_size: .
v_call: TRBV4-3
d_call: TRBD1
j_call: TRBJ1-1
cdr3_nt: TGCGCCAGCAGCCAAGGGACAGGGGTTATGAACACTGAAGCTTTCTTT
cdr3_aa: CASSQGTGVMNTEAFF

clone_size: .
v_call: TRBV6-5
d_call: .
j_call: TRBJ2-3
cdr3_nt: TGTGCCAGCAGCCCAGGCGGGTCAGATACGCAGTATTTT
cdr3_aa: CASSPGGSDTQYF

clone_size: .
v_call: TRBV2
d_call: TRBD1
j_call: TRBJ2-7
cdr3_nt: TGTGCCAGCATTAAAGACAGGGTGACCTACGAGCAGTACTTC
cdr3_aa: CASIKDRVTYEQYF

clone_size: .
v_call: TRBV5-6
d_call: TRBD1
j_call: TRBJ2-7
cdr3_nt: TGTGCCAGCAGCAAACCAAGACAGGGGGCCTACGAGCAGTACTTC
cdr3_aa: CASSKPRQGAYEQYF

clone_size: .
v_call: TRBV6-5
d_call: TRBD2
j_call: TRBJ2-5
cdr3_nt: TGTGCCAGCAGCGGACTAGCGGATTACCAAGAGACCCAGTACTTC
cdr3_aa: CASSGLADYQETQYF

clone_size: .
v_call: TRBV5-1
d_call: .
j_call: TRBJ2-7
cdr3_nt: TGCGCCAGCAGCTTGGCAACTACTATTTACGAGCAGTACTTC
cdr3_aa: CASSLATTIYEQYF

clone_size: .
v_call: TRBV21-1
d_call: .
j_call: TRBJ1-4
cdr3_nt: TGTGCCAGCAGTTATAATCCCCTAGTCTATAATGAAAAACTGTTTTTT
cdr3_aa: CASSYNPLVYNEKLFF

clone_size: .
v_call: TRBV11-2
d_call: .
j_call: TRBJ2-5
cdr3_nt: TGTGCCAGCAGCTTATACGAGATCTCAAACCAAGAGACCCAGTACTTC
cdr3_aa: CASSLYEISNQETQYF

clone_size: .
v_call: TRBV9
d_call: TRBD2
j_call: TRBJ2-1
cdr3_nt: TGTGCCAGCAGCGCCCGACTAGCGGGAGGTGGTGAGCAGTTCTTC
cdr3_aa: CASSARLAGGGEQFF

clone_size: once
v_call: TRBV7-9
d_call: TRBD1
j_call: TRBJ2-7
cdr3_nt: TGTGCCAGCAGCTTTCGGGACAGGTTGGTCGAGCAGTACTTC
cdr3_aa: CASSFRDRLVEQYF

clone_size: .
v_call: TRBV28
d_call: .
j_call: TRBJ1-5
cdr3_nt: TGTGCCAGCAGACCTGACAGGTACAATCAGCCCCAGCATTTT
cdr3_aa: CASRPDRYNQPQHF